This TCR beta chain was found in a study of control samples from healthy donors and cancer patients. Method: immunoSEQ multiplex PCR; TCRdb's copy keeps in-frame clones and lacks some. The sample lists 100,000 to 150,000 clones, around 90% occurring once. The CDR3 runs to 15 residues. With 3 bases clipped from V and 6 bases from J, the junction kept 4 bases outside the gene matches. Looked up from germline, CDR1 is SGHDT and CDR2 is YYEEEE. This clonotype was obtained from a young man in good health. Material for sequencing was blood. The chain combines TRBV5-6 with TRBJ1-4, with TRBD1 matching 11 bases. CDR3 in amino acids: CASSSDRGRDEKLFF. CDR3 coding DNA: TGTGCCAGCAGCTCGGACAGGGGGCGAGATGAAAAACTGTTTTTT.